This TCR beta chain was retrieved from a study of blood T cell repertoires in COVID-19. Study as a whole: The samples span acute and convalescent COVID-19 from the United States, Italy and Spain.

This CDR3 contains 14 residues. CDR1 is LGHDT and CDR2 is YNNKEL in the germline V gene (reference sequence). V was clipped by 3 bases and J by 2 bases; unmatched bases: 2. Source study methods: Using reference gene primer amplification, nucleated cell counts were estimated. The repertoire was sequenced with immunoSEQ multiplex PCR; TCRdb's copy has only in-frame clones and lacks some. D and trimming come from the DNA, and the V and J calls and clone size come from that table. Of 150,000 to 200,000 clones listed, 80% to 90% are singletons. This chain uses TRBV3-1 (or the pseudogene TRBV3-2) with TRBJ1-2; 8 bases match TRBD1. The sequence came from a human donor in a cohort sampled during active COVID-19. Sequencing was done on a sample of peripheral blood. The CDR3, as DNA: TGTGCCAGCAGCCAGAGGACAGGGAACTATGGCTACACCTTC. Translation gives CASSQRTGNYGYTF.